Below, 19 T cell receptor beta chains from the same sample are listed, as sequenced in a study of blood T cell repertoires in COVID-19 (TCRdb year 2020). To prepare the library, the immunoSEQ multiplex PCR assay was applied. As stored in TCRdb, this immuneACCESS dataset retains in-frame rearrangements with V and J assigned. A fraction of the clones does not appear; measured against another copy, unresolved V genes explain less than half of the discrepancy, and the remainder lacks a known reason. The sample yields a few hundred thousand clones; almost 90% were counted once. The ten largest clones take up roughly 1.5% of the sample. The sample consisted of PBMCs or T cells enriched from blood (not recorded which). Every receptor here comes from a woman aged 18-29 years with acute COVID-19.

This sequence joins TRBV18 and TRBJ2-2; 12 positions agree with TRBD1. The CDR3 totals 18 residues. The ends lost 3 bases at V and 4 bases at J; junction bases unmatched: 9. Germline-derived CDR1 and CDR2 are KGHSH and LQKENI. CDR3 region: CASSPGTGGGGGTGELFF. CDR3 DNA sequence: TGTGCCAGCTCACCCGGGACAGGGGGCGGAGGCGGCACCGGGGAGCTGTTTTTT.

V is TRBV11-2 and J is TRBJ2-3, with a weak D call TRBD2 (5 bases). The germline V gene encodes CDR1 SGHAT and CDR2 FQNNGV. This CDR3 spans 13 amino acids. V lost 8 bases and J lost 4, with 13 bases in between. This chain's CDR3 is CASVQTGSDTQYF. In DNA form, the CDR3 reads TGTGCCAGCGTCCAGACGGGGTCAGATACGCAGTATTTT.

This clone was observed once. V and J are TRBV19 and TRBJ2-1; 13 nucleotides align to TRBD2. The germline V gene has CDR1 LNHDA and CDR2 SQIVND (reference sequence). The trim removed 3 bases at V and 8 bases at J, leaving 4 bases unmatched. CDR3 size: 15 residues. CDR3: CASSIKLAGGYEQFF. CDR3 coding DNA: TGTGCCAGTAGTATTAAACTAGCGGGAGGGTATGAGCAGTTCTTC.

The chain combines TRBV10-3 with TRBJ2-3; 7 bases align to TRBD2. The J segment lost 0 bases and the V segment lost 10 bases, leaving 7 bases of the junction unmatched. The CDR3 has 14 residues. Germline lookup yields CDR1 ENHRY and CDR2 SYGVKD. CDR3 coding DNA: TGTGCCAACTCGGGGGGAGTTAGCACAGATACGCAGTATTTT. Translation: CANSGGVSTDTQYF.

V is TRBV3-1 (or the pseudogene TRBV3-2) and J is TRBJ1-2; maybe TRBD1 (5 bases). The germline CDR1 and CDR2 sequences are LGHDT and YNNKEL (reference sequence). The CDR3 contains 19 residues. V lost 0 bases, J lost 4 bases, and 24 bases lay in between. CDR3 coding DNA: TGTGCCAGCAGCCAAGATTTGACAGTTCTGTCTTCAAGGGGCTATGGCTACACCTTC. This encodes CASSQDLTVLSSRGYGYTF.

This sequence joins TRBV7-5 and TRBJ1-3; the DNA was not used to check the table's D call, TRBD1. TRBV7-5 constitutes a pseudogene. The CDR3 contains 24 residues. The CDR3 region has the DNA TGTGTCAGAAGCTTAGAGGGGGCGACCCTTCAGGGTTCGATAGAAACGAGCTCTGGAAACACCATATATTTT. This gives the protein CVRSLEGATLQGSIETSSGNTIYF.

The chain uses TRBV3-1 (or the pseudogene TRBV3-2) and TRBJ2-7, with 11 bases identical to TRBD2. CDR1 is LGHDT and CDR2 is YNNKEL in the germline V gene (reference sequence). The ends lost 2 bases at V and 4 bases at J; junction bases unmatched: 4. The CDR3 is 15 amino acids. The CDR3, as DNA: TGTGCCAGCAGCCAATTAGCGGGAGGGTTTTACGAGCAGTACTTC. It translates to CASSQLAGGFYEQYF.

Concerning this clone: This is likely a read error, given that the CDR3 carries no conserved phenylalanine or tryptophan at its end. The limits of the CDR3 on the DNA are not certain, so only TCRdb's listed CDR3 is given. The chain couples TRBV19 to TRBJ1-1. CDR1 and CDR2 (germline): LNHDA, SQIVND (reference sequence). The CDR3 extends over 9 residues, inclusive of both ends. The CDR3 sequence: CASSRARER.

V is TRBV9 and J is TRBJ2-2, with D possibly being TRBD2 (6 bases). Germline assignment: CDR1 SGDLS and CDR2 YYNGEE. This CDR3 comprises 15 residues. The V end lost 3 bases, the J end lost 6 bases, and 15 bases lay between the germline ends. The DNA for the CDR3 is TGTGCCAGCAGCGGTGGAGGGCGAGAGTCCGGGGAGCTGTTTTTT. It is translated as CASSGGGRESGELFF.

Of note for this clone: Other DNA variants within this sample encode the same CDR3. This sequence joins TRBV6-4 and TRBJ2-2; D is perhaps TRBD2 (6 bases). Trimming cost V 2 bases and J 1 base, with 8 bases left between them. The germline CDR1 and CDR2 sequences are MRHNA and SNTAGT. The CDR3 is 15 residues long. This chain's CDR3 is CASSDLGGNTGELFF. Here the CDR3 DNA reads TGTGCCAGCAGTGACCTCGGGGGGAACACCGGGGAGCTGTTTTTT.

CDR3 residues: CASSLGAGGSGNTIYF. CDR3 DNA: TGTGCCAGCAGCTTAGGGGCAGGGGGCTCTGGAAACACCATATATTTT. V and J are TRBV7-2 and TRBJ1-3; TRBD1 aligns across 7 bases. The junction had 3 bases not matched to a gene; V was cut back by 1 base and J by 0 bases. Germline V CDR1 and CDR2: SGHTA, FQGNSA. This CDR3 is built from 16 residues.

The J gene is TRBJ1-1, the V gene TRBV5-4; the D gene is possibly TRBD1 (5 bases). Per germline, CDR1 SGHNT and CDR2 YYREEE (reference sequence). Trimming stripped 4 bases from V and 0 bases from J, with 10 bases between. The CDR3 is 14 residues long. The CDR3: CASSLGTVNTEAFF. The CDR3 region has the DNA TGTGCCAGCAGCCTCGGGACTGTGAACACTGAAGCTTTCTTT.

The chain has TRBV5-1 and TRBJ2-7, with 12 bases aligning to TRBD2. The J segment lost 5 bases and the V segment lost 5 bases, leaving 5 bases of the junction unmatched. Germline V gene sequence: CDR1 SGHRS, CDR2 YFSETQ. The CDR3 is 14 amino acids. CDR3 protein: CASSSLAGGNEQYF. The DNA of the CDR3 is TGCGCCAGCAGTTCTCTAGCGGGAGGGAACGAGCAGTACTTC.

The chain joins TRBV2 to TRBJ2-2, with 7 bases aligning to TRBD2. The CDR3 sequence is 15 residues long. V gave up 0 bases and J gave up 6 bases; unmatched junction bases: 4. The V gene's germline CDR1 is SNHLY and CDR2 FYNNEI. For the CDR3, the DNA is TGTGCCAGCAGTGAAGCGCTTCGGGGGGCCGGGGAGCTGTTTTTT. Its translation: CASSEALRGAGELFF. The complete variable domain, with remaining parts taken from reference TRBV2 and TRBJ2-2, reads EPEVTQTPSHQVTQMGQEVILRCVPISNHLYFYWYRQILGQKVEFLVSFYNNEISEKSEIFDDQFSVERPDGSNFTLKIRSTKLEDSAMYFCASSEALRGAGELFFGEGSRLTVL.

V and J are TRBV7-2 and TRBJ2-1, with D unclear. Trimming removed 7 bases from V and 6 bases from J, with 13 bases in between. The CDR3 has 13 residues. Germline CDR1 and CDR2: SGHTA and FQGNSA. As DNA, the CDR3 is TGTGCCAGCACCTTTAGTCCTCTCAATGAGCAGTTCTTC. It codes for CASTFSPLNEQFF.

This sequence joins TRBV27 and TRBJ1-1, with D perhaps TRBD1 (5 bases). Germline assignment: CDR1 MNHEY and CDR2 SMNVEV (reference sequence). The CDR3 consists of 15 residues. V lost 2 bases and J lost 4, with 14 bases in between. For the CDR3, the DNA is TGTGCCAGCAGTTTAAAACAGAATAGGGGCACTGAAGCTTTCTTT. The encoded protein is CASSLKQNRGTEAFF.

The chain is built from TRBV12-3 or TRBV12-4 and TRBJ1-3; unclear D gene. Between the trimmed V and J ends, which lost 6 bases and 0 bases, there was a span of 6 bases. The length of the CDR3 is 13 residues. The CDR3 loop reads CASSPSSGNTIYF. The CDR3 region has the DNA TGTGCCAGCAGCCCATCCTCTGGAAACACCATATATTTT.

This CDR3 is CASSPGRANEQFF. Written as DNA, the CDR3 is TGTGCCAGCAGTCCCGGGAGGGCGAATGAGCAGTTCTTC. The chain links TRBV12-3 or TRBV12-4 to TRBJ2-1, with TRBD2 matching over 8 bases. V lost 5 bases and J lost 7; bases outside the gene matches: 4. The CDR3 runs 13 residues.

This chain's CDR3 is CASSQGSMAPQHF. In nucleotides, the CDR3 is TGTGCCAGCAGCCAAGGGAGCATGGCGCCCCAGCATTTT. The gene calls are TRBV3-1 (or the pseudogene TRBV3-2) and TRBJ1-5; no clear D gene. Trimming stripped 1 base from V and 9 bases from J, with 10 bases between. This CDR3 has 13 amino acids. Germline V gene sequence: CDR1 LGHDT, CDR2 YNNKEL (reference sequence).